The TCR beta chain described here comes from a study of blood T cell dynamics during melanoma immunotherapy. At the level of the study: First-line therapy was either pembrolizumab or nivolumab with ipilimumab for metastatic melanoma.

V lost 8 bases and J lost 3, with 13 bases in between. The germline V gene encodes CDR1 SNHLY and CDR2 FYNNEI. This CDR3 region has 14 residues. Time point specified: pre-treatment baseline. General study points: At W3, later disease-control patients showed bifurcated PBMC repertoire changes, unlike progressors.

As regards this clone: Its specificity is unknown.

Each bulk PBMC sample had approximately 0.35 ug DNA loaded. The repertoire was sequenced with immunoSEQ multiplex PCR; TCRdb's copy has only in-frame clones and lacks some. The sample holds roughly 15,000 clones; about 83% are singletons and the top ten take about 4.6%. The starting material was blood, obtained from a patient treated with checkpoint blockade. The sequence derives from a human donor with melanoma. The V call is TRBV2, the J call TRBJ2-2; D uncertain. CDR3 nucleotide sequence: TGTGCCAGCCGGACCGGGTCCTACACCGGGGAGCTGTTTTTT. Translating it yields CASRTGSYTGELFF.